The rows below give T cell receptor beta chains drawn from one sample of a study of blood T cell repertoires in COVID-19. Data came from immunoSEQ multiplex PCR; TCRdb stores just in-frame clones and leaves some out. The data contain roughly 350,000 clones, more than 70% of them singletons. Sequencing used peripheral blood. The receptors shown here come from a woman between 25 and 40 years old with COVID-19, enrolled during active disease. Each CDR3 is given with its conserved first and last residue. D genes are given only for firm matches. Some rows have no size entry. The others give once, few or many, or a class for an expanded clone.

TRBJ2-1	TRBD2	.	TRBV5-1	TGCGCCAGCAGCTTGGGTTTGACTAGCGGGAGGCCTTACAATGAGCAGTTCTTC	CASSLGLTSGRPYNEQFF
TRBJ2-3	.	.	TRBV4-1	TGCGCCAGCAGCCAAGAGACGAGGACACAGTACACAGATACGCAGTATTTT	CASSQETRTQYTDTQYF
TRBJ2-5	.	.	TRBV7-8	TGTGCCAGCAGCCCTAAAGAGACCCAGTACTTC	CASSPKETQYF
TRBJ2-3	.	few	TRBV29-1	TGCAGCGGGGTGAAACAGTCAAGGTCAGATACGCAGTATTTT	CSGVKQSRSDTQYF
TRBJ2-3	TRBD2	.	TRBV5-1	TGCGCCAGCAGCTTTCGAACGGGAGGTTTAGATACGCAGTATTTT	CASSFRTGGLDTQYF
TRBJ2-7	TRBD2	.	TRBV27	TGTGCCAGCAGCGGGACTAGTCGGGGAGAGCAGTACTTC	CASSGTSRGEQYF
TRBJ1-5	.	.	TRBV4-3	TGCGCCAGCAGCCAAGATCACGGCAGGGTCGGACAGCCCCAGCATTTT	CASSQDHGRVGQPQHF
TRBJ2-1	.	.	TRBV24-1	TGTGCCACCAGTGACCCCGGGGTTAACAATGAGCAGTTCTTC	CATSDPGVNNEQFF
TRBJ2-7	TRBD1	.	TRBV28	TGTGCCAGCAGTTTCCCGGACAGGAGGAGCTACGAGCAGTACTTC	CASSFPDRRSYEQYF
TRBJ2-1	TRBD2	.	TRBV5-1	TGCGCCAGCAGCTGGGGGGGTCGCGGGAACCCCTACAATGAGCAGTTCTTC	CASSWGGRGNPYNEQFF
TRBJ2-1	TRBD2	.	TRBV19	TGTGCCAGTAGTACCCGACTAGCCACCTACAATGAGCAGTTCTTC	CASSTRLATYNEQFF
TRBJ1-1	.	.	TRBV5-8	TGTGCCAGCAGCTTCTACAGTATCGAAGCTTTCTTT	CASSFYSIEAFF
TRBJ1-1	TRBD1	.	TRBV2	TGTGCCAGCAGAGCGAGGGGGCGCAAGAATGAAGCTTTCTTT	CASRARGRKNEAFF
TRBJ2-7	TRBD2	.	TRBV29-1	TGCAGCGCCTTCAGGGCGGGAGCCTACGAGCAGTACTTC	CSAFRAGAYEQYF
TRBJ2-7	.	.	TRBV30	TGTGCCTTAGGACAGAACTACGAGCAGTACTTC	CALGQNYEQYF
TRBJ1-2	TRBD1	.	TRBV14	TGTGCCAGCAGCCCACTGGGGACAGGGGACGGCTACACCTTC	CASSPLGTGDGYTF
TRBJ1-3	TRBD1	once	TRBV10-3	TGTGCCATCAGCAGACGGGACAGGGTCGGAAACACCATATATTTT	CAISRRDRVGNTIYF
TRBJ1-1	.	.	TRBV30	TGTGCCTGGTTGCGCGTGAACACTGAAGCTTTCTTT	CAWLRVNTEAFF
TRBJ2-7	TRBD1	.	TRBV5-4	TGTGCCAGCAGCTCGGGAGACAGGGGAACCTACGAGCAGTACTTC	CASSSGDRGTYEQYF
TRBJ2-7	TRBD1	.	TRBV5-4	TGTGCCAGCAGTCCCTATGCGCGGACAGGGAGTCACGAGCAGTACTTC	CASSPYARTGSHEQYF
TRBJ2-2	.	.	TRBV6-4	TGTGCCAGCAGTCCTAGCATGGACACCGGGGAGCTGTTTTTT	CASSPSMDTGELFF
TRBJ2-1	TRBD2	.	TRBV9	TGTGCCAGCAGCAAGGGACTAGCGGGGCCCTACAATGAGCAGTTCTTC	CASSKGLAGPYNEQFF
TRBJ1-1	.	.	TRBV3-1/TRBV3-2	TGTGCCAGCAGCCTCAGGGGAGACGCTGAAGCTTTCTTT	CASSLRGDAEAFF
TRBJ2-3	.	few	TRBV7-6	TGTGCCAGCAGCGCATTACTGACCCAGGGAACAGATACGCAGTATTTT	CASSALLTQGTDTQYF